This T cell receptor beta chain was profiled in a study of T cells in Graves' hyperthyroidism and ophthalmopathy. The CDR3 has 13 residues. CDR1 and CDR2 from the germline V gene are SNHLY and FYNNEI. V lost 10 bases and J 4 bases, leaving 16 bases between the germline ends. Researchers took RNA transcripts and amplified the TCR beta CDR3 regions from them. A set of HTBI primers served as the primers for a first-round RT-PCR of the TCR CDR3. Each CDR3 protein gets one entry after TCRdb re-called the multiplex PCR reads with MiXCR. Of approximately 300,000 distinct CDR3 sequences detected, over 15% appear once; the ten largest clones hold roughly 53%. The table lists this clonotype with many counts.

The J gene is TRBJ1-1, the V gene TRBV2; D not resolved. Sequencing used blood. The clonotype originates from a woman aged 55 to 70 with Graves' ophthalmopathy. The CDR3 nucleotides read TGTGCCACCGCCCCCCAGTCGGGCACTGAAGCTTTCTTT. This sequence encodes CATAPQSGTEAFF.